This TCR beta chain was identified during a study of T cell changes during pregnancy in multiple sclerosis. TCRdb's table, derived via immunoSEQ multiplex PCR, lists solely in-frame clones and lacks some. The table lists about 40,000 clones, more than 85% of them singletons. Germline CDR1 reads LNHDA; CDR2 reads SQIVND (reference sequence). V trimming: 9 bases; J trimming: 2 bases; junction bases outside the gene matches: 3. The CDR3 has 13 residues. This chain links TRBV19 with TRBJ2-1; 8 bases line up with TRBD2. The sample in question was CD8+ T cells from peripheral blood mononuclear cells, obtained in the third trimester of pregnancy. This TCR was sampled from a female donor with multiple sclerosis, enrolled in a pregnancy study. CDR3 protein: CASSGSAYNEQFF. DNA for the CDR3: TGTGCCAGCAGCGGGAGCGCCTACAATGAGCAGTTCTTC.